These 2 T cell receptor beta chains were all obtained from the same sample, sequenced in a study of beta chain features in type 1 diabetes. Study-level findings and limits: Researchers report that Type 1 diabetes patients had moderately but significantly shorter TCRB CDR3s across all four CD4+ subsets.

Reverse transcription of all isolated RNA meant that expressed TCRB transcripts were sequenced. Generated by immunoSEQ multiplex PCR, the TCRdb table keeps only in-frame clones and is missing some. The table has 200,000 to 250,000 clones, 14% seen once. The antigens for these receptors are not known. What was sequenced was naive CD4+ T cells from blood. These receptor sequences come from a man aged 30-40 years with type 1 diabetes.

The chain couples TRBV7-9 to TRBJ1-1, with 7 bases identical to TRBD1. The germline V gene has CDR1 SEHNR and CDR2 FQNEAQ (reference sequence). Trimming at V came to 5 bases and at J to 11 bases, leaving 11 bases not matched to a gene. The CDR3 totals 13 residues. CDR3 in DNA: TGTGCCAGCAGCCCGCCGTCACAGGGGAGCGCTTTCTTT. Translation gives CASSPPSQGSAFF.

V gene TRBV5-4 combines with J gene TRBJ2-3; no clear D. This CDR3 is built from 13 residues. Germline V gives CDR1 SGHNT, CDR2 YYREEE (reference sequence). V shed 4 bases and J shed 5 bases, with 11 bases lying between them. The CDR3 region is CASSKLGEDTQYF. Here the CDR3 DNA reads TGTGCCAGCAGCAAGCTGGGCGAAGATACGCAGTATTTT.